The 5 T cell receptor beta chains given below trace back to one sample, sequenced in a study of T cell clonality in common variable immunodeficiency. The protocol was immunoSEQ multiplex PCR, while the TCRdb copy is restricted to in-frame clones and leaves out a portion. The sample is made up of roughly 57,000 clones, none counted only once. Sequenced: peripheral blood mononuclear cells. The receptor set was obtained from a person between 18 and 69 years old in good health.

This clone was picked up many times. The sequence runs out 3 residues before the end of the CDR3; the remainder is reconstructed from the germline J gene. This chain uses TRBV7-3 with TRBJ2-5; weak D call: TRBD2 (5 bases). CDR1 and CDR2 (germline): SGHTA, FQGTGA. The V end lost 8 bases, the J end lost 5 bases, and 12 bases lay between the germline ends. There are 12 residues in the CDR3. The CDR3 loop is CASSRPGETQYF. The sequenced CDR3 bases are TGTGCCAGCTCTCGGCCGGGGGAGACC.

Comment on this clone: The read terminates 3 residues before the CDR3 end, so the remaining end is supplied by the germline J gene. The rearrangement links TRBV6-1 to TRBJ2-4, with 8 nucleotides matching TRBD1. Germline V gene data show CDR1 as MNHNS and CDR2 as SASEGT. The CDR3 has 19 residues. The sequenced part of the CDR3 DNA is TGTGCCAGCAGTGAAAGGGGTCTTTGTTTGGGACAGGTTGACTATGGT. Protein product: CASSERGLCLGQVDYG. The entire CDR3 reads CASSERGLCLGQVDYGQYF.

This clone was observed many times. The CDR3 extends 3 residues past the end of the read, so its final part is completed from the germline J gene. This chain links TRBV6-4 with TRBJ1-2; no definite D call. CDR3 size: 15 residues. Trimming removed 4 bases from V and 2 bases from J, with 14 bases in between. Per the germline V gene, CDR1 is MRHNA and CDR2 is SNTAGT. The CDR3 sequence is CASSVGAGPNYGYTF. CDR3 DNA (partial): TGTGCCAGCAGTGTTGGTGCTGGGCCCAACTATGGC.

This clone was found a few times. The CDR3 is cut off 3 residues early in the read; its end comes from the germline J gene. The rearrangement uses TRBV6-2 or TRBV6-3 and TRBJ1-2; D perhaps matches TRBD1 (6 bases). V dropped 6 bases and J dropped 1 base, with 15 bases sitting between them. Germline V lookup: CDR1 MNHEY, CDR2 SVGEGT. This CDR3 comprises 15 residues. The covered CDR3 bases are TGTGCCAGCAGCCCTTCCGGGACACTTAACTATGGC. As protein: CASSPSGTLNYG. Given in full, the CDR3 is CASSPSGTLNYGYTF.

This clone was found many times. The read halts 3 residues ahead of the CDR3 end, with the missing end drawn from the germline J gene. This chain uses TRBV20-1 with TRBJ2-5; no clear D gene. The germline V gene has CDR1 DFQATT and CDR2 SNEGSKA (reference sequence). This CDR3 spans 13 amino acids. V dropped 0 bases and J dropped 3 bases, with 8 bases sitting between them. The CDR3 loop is CSARDGQKETQYF. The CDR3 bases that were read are TGCAGTGCTAGAGATGGGCAGAAAGAGACC.